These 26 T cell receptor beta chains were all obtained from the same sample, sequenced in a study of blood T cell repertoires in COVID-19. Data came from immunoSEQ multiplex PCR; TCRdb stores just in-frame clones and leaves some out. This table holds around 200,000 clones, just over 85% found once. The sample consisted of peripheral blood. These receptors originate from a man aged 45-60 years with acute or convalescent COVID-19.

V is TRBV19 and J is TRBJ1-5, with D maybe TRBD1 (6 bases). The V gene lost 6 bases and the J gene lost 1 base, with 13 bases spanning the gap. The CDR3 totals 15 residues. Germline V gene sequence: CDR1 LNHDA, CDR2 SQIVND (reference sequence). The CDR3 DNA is TGTGCCAGTAGCGATTGGACAGCCAGCAATCAGCCCCAGCATTTT. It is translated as CASSDWTASNQPQHF. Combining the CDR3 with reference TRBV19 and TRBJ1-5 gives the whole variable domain DGGITQSPKYLFRKEGQNVTLSCEQNLNHDAMYWYRQDPGQGLRLIYYSQIVNDFQKGDIAEGYSVSREKKESFPLTVTSAQKNPTAFYLCASSDWTASNQPQHFGDGTRLSIL.

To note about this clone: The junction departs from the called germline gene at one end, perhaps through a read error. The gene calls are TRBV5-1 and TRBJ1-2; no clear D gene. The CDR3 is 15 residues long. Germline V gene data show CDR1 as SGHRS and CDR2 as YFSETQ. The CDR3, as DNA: TGCGCCAGCAGTTTGGGCACAGCAATTAACTATGGCTACACCTTC. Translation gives CASSLGTAINYGYTF.

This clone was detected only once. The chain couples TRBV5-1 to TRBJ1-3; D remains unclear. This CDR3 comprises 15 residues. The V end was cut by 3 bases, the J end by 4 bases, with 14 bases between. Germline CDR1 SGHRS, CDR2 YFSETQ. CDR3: CASSYSGVLGNTIYF. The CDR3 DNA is TGCGCCAGCAGCTATAGCGGAGTTCTGGGAAACACCATATATTTT.

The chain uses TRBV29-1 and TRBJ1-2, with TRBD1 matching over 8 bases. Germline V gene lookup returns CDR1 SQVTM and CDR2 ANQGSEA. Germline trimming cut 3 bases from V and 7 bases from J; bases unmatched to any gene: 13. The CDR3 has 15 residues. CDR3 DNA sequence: TGCAGCGTTGATGGGAGCGGACAGGGAGTCGGTGGCTACACCTTC. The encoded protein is CSVDGSGQGVGGYTF.

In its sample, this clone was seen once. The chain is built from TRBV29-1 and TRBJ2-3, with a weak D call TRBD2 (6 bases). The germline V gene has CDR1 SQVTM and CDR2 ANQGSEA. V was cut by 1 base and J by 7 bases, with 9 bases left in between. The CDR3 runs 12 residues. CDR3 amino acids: CSVEGGVNTQYF. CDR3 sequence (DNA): TGCAGCGTTGAAGGGGGGGTTAATACGCAGTATTTT.

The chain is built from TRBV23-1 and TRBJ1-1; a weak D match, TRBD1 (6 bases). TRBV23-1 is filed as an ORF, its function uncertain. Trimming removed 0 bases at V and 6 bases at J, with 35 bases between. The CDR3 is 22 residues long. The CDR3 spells CASSQSKFLSLLQGPEEAEAFF. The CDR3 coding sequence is TGCGCCAGCAGTCAATCGAAATTCCTTTCTTTACTACAGGGTCCCGAGGAGGCTGAAGCTTTCTTT.

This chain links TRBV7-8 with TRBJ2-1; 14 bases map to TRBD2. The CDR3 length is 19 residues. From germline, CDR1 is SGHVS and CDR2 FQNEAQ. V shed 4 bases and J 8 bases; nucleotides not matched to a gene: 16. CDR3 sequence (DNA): TGTGCCAGCAGCTGGGCCGGGACTAGCGGGGGCCCAGGGTGGGATGAGCAGTTCTTC. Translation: CASSWAGTSGGPGWDEQFF.

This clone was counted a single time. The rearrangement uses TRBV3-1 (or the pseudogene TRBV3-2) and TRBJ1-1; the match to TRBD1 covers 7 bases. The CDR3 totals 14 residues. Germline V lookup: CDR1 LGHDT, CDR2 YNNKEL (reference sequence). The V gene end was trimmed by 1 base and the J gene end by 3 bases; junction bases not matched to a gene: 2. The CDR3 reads CASSQGTGYTEAFF. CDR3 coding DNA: TGTGCCAGCAGCCAAGGGACAGGTTACACTGAAGCTTTCTTT.

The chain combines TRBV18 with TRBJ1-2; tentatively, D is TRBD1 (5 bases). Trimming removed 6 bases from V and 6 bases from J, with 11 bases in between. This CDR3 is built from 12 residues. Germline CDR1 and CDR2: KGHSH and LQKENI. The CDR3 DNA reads TGTGCCAGCTCCCCCGGCAGGGATGGCTACACCTTC. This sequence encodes CASSPGRDGYTF.

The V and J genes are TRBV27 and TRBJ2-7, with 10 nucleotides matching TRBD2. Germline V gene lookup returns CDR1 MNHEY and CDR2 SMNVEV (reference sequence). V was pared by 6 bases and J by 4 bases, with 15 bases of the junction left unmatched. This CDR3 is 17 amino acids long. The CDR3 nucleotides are TGTGCCAGCAGCCCTAGGGTGAGCGGGGGGGCTTTATACGAGCAGTACTTC. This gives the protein CASSPRVSGGALYEQYF.

As DNA, the CDR3 is TGTGCCAGCAGCATTGACAGCGCCAATTCACCCCTCCACTTT. This translates into CASSIDSANSPLHF. This chain links TRBV9 with TRBJ1-6, with D maybe TRBD1 (5 bases). CDR1 SGDLS and CDR2 YYNGEE come from the germline V gene. This CDR3 has 14 residues. Deletions cut 4 bases from V and 7 bases from J, with 12 bases between.

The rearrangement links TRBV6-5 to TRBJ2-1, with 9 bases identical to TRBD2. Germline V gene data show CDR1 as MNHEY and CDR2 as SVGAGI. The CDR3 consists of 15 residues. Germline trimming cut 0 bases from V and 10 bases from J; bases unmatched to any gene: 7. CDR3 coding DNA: TGTGCCAGCAGTTACTCCCCTAGCGGGACTCCCGAGCAGTTCTTC. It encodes CASSYSPSGTPEQFF.

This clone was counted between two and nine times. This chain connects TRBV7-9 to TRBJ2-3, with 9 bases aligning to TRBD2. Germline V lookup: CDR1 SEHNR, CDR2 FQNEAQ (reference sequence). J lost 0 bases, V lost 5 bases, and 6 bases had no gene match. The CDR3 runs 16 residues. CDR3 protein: CASSPPSGASTDTQYF. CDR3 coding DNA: TGTGCCAGCAGCCCGCCTAGCGGGGCAAGCACAGATACGCAGTATTTT.

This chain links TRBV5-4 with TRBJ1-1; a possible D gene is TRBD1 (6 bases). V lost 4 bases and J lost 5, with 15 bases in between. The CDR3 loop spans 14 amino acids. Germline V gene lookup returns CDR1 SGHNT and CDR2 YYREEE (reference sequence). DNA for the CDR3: TGTGCCAGCAGCCTTCAGGGGTGGATGACTGAAGCTTTCTTT. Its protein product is CASSLQGWMTEAFF.

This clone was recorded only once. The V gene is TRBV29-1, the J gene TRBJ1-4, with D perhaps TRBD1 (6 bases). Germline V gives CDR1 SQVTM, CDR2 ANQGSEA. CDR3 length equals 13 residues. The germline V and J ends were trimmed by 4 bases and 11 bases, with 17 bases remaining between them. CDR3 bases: TGCAGCGTTGGGAGGACAGCCCAGGAGAAACTGTTTTTT. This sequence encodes CSVGRTAQEKLFF.

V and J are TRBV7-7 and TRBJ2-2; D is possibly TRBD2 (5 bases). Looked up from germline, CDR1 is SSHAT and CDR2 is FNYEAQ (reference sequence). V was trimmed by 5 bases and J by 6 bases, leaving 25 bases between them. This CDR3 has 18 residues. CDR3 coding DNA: TGTGCCAGCAGCCCGCCCCAGGAGAGGGAAGACTGCGCCGGGGAGCTGTTTTTT. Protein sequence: CASSPPQEREDCAGELFF.

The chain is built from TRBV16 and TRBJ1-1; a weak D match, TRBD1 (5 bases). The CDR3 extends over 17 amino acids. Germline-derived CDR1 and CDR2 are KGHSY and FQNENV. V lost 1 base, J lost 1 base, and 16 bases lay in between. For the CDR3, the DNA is TGTGCCAGCAGCCAATTCGTCGGATTGGGGGGGAACACTGAAGCTTTCTTT. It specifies CASSQFVGLGGNTEAFF.

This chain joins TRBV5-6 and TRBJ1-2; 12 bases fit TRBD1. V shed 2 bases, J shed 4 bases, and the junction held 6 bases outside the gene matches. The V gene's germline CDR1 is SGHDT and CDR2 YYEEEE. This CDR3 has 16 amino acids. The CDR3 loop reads CASSFTGTGGVYGYTF. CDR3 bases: TGTGCCAGCAGCTTTACCGGGACAGGGGGCGTCTATGGCTACACCTTC.

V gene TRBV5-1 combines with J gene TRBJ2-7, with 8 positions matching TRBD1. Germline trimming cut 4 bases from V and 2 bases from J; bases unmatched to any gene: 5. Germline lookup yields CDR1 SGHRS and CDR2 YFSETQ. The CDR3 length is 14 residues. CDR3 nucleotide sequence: TGCGCCAGCAGCGGCCGGGACAGGCCCTACGAGCAGTACTTC. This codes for CASSGRDRPYEQYF.

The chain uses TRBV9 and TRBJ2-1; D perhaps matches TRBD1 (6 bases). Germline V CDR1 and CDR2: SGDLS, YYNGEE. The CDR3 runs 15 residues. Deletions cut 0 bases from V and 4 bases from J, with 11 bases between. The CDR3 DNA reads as TGTGCCAGCAGCGTAGCGACAGGAGAGTACAATGAGCAGTTCTTC. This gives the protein CASSVATGEYNEQFF.

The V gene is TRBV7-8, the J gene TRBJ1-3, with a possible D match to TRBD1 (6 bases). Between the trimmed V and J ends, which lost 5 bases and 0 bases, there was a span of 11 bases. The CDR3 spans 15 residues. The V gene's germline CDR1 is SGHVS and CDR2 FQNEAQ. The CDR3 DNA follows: TGTGCCAGCAGCCGGACAGTGAGCTCTGGAAACACCATATATTTT. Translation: CASSRTVSSGNTIYF.

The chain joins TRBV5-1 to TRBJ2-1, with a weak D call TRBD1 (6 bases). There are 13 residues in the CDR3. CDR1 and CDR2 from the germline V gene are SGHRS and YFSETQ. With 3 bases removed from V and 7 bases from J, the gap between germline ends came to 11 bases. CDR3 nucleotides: TGCGCCAGCAGCTCCGGACAGTTGAATGAGCAGTTCTTC. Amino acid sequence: CASSSGQLNEQFF. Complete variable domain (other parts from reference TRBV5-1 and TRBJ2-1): KAGVTQTPRYLIKTRGQQVTLSCSPISGHRSVSWYQQTPGQGLQFLFEYFSETQRNKGNFPGRFSGRQFSNSRSEMNVSTLELGDSALYLCASSSGQLNEQFFGPGTRLTVL.

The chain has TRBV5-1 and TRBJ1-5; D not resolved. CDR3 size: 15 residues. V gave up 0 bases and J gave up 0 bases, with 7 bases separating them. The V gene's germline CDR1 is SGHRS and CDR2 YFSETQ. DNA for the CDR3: TGCGCCAGCAGCTTGGGAGGGAGTAGCAATCAGCCCCAGCATTTT. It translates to CASSLGGSSNQPQHF.

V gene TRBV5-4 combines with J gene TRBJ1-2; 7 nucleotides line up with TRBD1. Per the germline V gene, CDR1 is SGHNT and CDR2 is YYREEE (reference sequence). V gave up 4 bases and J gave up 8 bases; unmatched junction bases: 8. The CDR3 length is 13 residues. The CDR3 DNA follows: TGTGCCAGCAGCCGGGACAGATCTATCGGCTACACCTTC. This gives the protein CASSRDRSIGYTF. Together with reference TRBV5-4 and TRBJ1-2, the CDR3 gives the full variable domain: ETGVTQSPTHLIKTRGQQVTLRCSSQSGHNTVSWYQQALGQGPQFIFQYYREEENGRGNFPPRFSGLQFPNYSSELNVNALELDDSALYLCASSRDRSIGYTFGSGTRLTVV.

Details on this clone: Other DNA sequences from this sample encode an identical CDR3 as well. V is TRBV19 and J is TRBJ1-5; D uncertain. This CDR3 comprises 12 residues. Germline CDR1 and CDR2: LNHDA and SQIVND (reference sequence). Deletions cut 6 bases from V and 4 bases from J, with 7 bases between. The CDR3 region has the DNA TGTGCCAGTAGAGATAGTAATCAGCCCCAGCATTTT. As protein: CASRDSNQPQHF.

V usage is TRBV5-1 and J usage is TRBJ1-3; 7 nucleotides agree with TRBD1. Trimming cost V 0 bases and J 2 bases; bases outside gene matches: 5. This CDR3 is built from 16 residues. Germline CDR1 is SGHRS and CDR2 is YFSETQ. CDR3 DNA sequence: TGCGCCAGCAGCTTGGGACAGGGAAGCCCTGGAAACACCATATATTTT. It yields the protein CASSLGQGSPGNTIYF.